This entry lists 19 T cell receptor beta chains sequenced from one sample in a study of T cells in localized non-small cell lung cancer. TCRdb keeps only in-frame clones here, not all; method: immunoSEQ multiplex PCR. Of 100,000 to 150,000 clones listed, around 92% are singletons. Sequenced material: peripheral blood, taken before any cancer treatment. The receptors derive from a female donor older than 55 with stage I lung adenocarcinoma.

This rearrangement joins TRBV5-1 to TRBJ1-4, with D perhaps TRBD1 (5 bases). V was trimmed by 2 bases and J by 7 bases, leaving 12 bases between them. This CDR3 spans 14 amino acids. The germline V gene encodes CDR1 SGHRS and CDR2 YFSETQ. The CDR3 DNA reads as TGCGCCAGCAGCTTCGTCGTGGGGGGTGAAAAACTGTTTTTT. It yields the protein CASSFVVGGEKLFF. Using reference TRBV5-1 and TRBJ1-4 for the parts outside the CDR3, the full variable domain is KAGVTQTPRYLIKTRGQQVTLSCSPISGHRSVSWYQQTPGQGLQFLFEYFSETQRNKGNFPGRFSGRQFSNSRSEMNVSTLELGDSALYLCASSFVVGGEKLFFGSGTQLSVL.

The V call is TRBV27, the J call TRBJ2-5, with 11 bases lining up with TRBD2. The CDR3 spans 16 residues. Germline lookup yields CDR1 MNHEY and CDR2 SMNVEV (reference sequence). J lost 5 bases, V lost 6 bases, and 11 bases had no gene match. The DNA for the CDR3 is TGTGCCAGCAGCCTAACTAGCGGGAGTTGGGTGGAGACCCAGTACTTC. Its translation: CASSLTSGSWVETQYF.

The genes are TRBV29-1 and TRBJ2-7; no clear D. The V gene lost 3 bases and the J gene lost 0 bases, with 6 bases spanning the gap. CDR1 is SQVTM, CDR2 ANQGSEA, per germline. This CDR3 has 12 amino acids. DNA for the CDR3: TGCAGCGTTGAGGACGACTCCTACGAGCAGTACTTC. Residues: CSVEDDSYEQYF.

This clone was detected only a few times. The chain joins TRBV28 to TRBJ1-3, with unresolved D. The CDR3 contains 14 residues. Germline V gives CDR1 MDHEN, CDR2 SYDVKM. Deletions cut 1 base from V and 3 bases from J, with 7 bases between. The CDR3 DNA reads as TGTGCCAGCAGTTTATTTCCTCTTGGAAACACCATATATTTT. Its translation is CASSLFPLGNTIYF.

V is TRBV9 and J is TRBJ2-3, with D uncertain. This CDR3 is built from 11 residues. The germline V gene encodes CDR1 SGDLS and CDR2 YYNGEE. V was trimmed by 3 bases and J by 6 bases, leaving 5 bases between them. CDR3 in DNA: TGTGCCAGCAGCGCCATGGATACGCAGTATTTT. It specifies CASSAMDTQYF.

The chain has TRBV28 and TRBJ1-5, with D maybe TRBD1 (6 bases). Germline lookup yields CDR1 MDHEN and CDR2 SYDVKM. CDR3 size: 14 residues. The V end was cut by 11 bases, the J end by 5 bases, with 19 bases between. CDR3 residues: CASLWGAADQPQHF. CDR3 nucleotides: TGTGCCTCCCTTTGGGGGGCGGCCGATCAGCCCCAGCATTTT.

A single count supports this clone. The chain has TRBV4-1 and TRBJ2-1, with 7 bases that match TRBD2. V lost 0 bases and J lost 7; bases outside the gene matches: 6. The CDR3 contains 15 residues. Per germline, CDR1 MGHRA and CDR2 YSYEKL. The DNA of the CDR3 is TGCGCCAGCAGCCAAGAGGGGGAGGGCCTTAATGAGCAGTTCTTC. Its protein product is CASSQEGEGLNEQFF.

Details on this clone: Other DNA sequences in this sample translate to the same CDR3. CDR3 protein: CSARDSGEQYF. As DNA, the CDR3 is TGCAGTGCTAGAGATAGCGGAGAGCAGTACTTC. The chain carries TRBV20-1 and TRBJ2-7; perhaps TRBD2 as D (6 bases). The germline gives CDR1 DFQATT, CDR2 SNEGSKA (reference sequence). The ends were cut back, 0 bases at V and 7 bases at J, with 7 bases in the middle. This CDR3 region has 11 residues.

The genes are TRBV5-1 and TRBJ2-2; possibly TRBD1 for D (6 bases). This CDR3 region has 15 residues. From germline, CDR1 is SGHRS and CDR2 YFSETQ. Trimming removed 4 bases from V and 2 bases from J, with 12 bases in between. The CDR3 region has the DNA TGCGCCAGCAGCCCTCGGACAGCCAACACCGGGGAGCTGTTTTTT. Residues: CASSPRTANTGELFF.

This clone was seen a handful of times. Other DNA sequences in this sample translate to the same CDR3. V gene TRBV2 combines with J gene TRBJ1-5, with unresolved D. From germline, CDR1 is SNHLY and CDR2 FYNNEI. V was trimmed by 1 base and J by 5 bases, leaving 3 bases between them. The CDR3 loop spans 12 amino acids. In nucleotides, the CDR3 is TGTGCCAGCAGTGAAGGGGATCAGCCCCAGCATTTT. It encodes CASSEGDQPQHF.

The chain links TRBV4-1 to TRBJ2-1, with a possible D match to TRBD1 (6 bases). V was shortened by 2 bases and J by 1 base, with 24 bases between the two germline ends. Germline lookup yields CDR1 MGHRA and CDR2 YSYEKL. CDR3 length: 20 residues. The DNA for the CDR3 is TGCGCCAGCAGCCAAAAGGGACCGGGACACACGAGGATGTCCTACAATGAGCAGTTCTTC. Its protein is CASSQKGPGHTRMSYNEQFF.

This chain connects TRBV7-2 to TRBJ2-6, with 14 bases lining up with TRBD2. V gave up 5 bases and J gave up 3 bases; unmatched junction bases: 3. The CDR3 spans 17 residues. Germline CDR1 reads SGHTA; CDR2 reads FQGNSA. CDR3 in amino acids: CASSLGLAGGGANVLTF. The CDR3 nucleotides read TGTGCCAGCAGCCTAGGACTAGCGGGAGGTGGGGCCAACGTCCTGACTTTC.

CDR3 bases: TGTGCCAGCAGACGAGACTCTGGAAACACCATATATTTT. This gives the protein CASRRDSGNTIYF. This sequence joins TRBV11-1 and TRBJ1-3; D uncertain. CDR3 length equals 13 residues. Trimming took 6 bases from V and 0 from J, leaving 6 bases between them. The germline CDR1 and CDR2 sequences are SGHAT and FQDESV (reference sequence).

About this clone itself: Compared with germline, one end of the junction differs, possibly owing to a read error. CDR3 protein: CASSPSGSGYNEQFF. The DNA for the CDR3 is TGTGCTAGCAGCCCCAGCGGGAGTGGGTACAATGAGCAGTTCTTC. The chain combines TRBV7-7 with TRBJ2-1, with 8 bases that match TRBD2. CDR1 SSHAT and CDR2 FNYEAQ come from the germline V gene (reference sequence). CDR3 length: 15 residues.

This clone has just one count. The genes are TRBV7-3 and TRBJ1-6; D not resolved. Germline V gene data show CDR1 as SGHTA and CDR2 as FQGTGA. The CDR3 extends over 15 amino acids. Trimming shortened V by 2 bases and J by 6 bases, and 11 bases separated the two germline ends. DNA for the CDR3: TGTGCCAGCAGCTTAGGTGGATCGGGTAATTCACCCCTCCACTTT. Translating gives CASSLGGSGNSPLHF.

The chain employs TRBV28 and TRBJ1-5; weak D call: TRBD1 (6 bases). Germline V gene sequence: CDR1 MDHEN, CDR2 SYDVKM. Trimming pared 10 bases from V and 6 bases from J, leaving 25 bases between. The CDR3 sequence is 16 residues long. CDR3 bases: TGTGCCACCCACAGTGAGGGGGGGGCATTAGGTCAGCCCCAGCATTTT. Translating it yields CATHSEGGALGQPQHF.

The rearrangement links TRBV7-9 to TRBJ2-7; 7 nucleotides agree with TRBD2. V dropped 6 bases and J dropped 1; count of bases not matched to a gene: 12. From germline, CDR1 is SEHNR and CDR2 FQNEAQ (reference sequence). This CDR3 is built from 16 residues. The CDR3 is CASRGEGGRGSYEQYF. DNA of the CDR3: TGTGCCAGCAGAGGGGAAGGTGGGAGGGGATCCTACGAGCAGTACTTC.

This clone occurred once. CDR3 in amino acids: CASVRSTAGELFF. The CDR3 region has the DNA TGTGCCAGCGTTCGATCTACGGCCGGGGAGCTGTTTTTT. The chain couples TRBV6-1 to TRBJ2-2; D unresolved. CDR3 length: 13 amino acids. Trimming left V 8 bases short and J 6 bases short, with 13 bases between. Germline CDR1 MNHNS, CDR2 SASEGT.

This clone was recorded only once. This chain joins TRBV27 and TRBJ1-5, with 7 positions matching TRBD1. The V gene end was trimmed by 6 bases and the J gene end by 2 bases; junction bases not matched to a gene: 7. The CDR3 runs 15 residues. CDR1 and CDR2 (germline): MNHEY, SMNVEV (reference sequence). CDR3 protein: CASRGGGKGNQPQHF. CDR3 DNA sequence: TGTGCCAGCAGGGGAGGGGGCAAGGGCAATCAGCCCCAGCATTTT.